One and the same sample provided the 29 T cell receptor beta chains below, sequenced in a study of vaccination effects on CD4 cells after COVID-19. Profiled with immunoSEQ multiplex PCR; TCRdb holds only in-frame clones, not every one. The table records 45,000 to 55,000 clones, around 70% of them present only once. With 9 to 11 days of culture completed, CD4+ T cells were isolated. As their vaccination, participants received two doses of either BNT162b2 or mRNA-1273. Their antigens remain unidentified. Here the sequenced sample was CD4+ T cells from PBMCs cultured without peptide, taken after COVID-19 vaccination. The origin of the receptors is a human donor who received a COVID-19 vaccine.

The chain carries TRBV5-4 and TRBJ2-7; TRBD1 matches 7 bases. The V and J ends lost 7 bases and 0 bases, in that order; junction bases with no gene match: 13. CDR3 length: 16 amino acids. Germline CDR1 SGHNT, CDR2 YYREEE (reference sequence). The CDR3 DNA reads as TGTGCCAGCCAAATCCAACAGGGGCCGAGCTCCTACGAGCAGTACTTC. Residues: CASQIQQGPSSYEQYF.

The CDR3 DNA is TGTCTGGCCAACTCCTACAATGAGCAGTTCTTC. Protein sequence: CLANSYNEQFF. The gene calls are TRBV30 and TRBJ2-1; D is unresolved. Germline V gene sequence: CDR1 GTSNPN, CDR2 SVGIG (reference sequence). The CDR3 covers 11 residues.

The J gene is TRBJ1-4, the V gene TRBV10-3, with D tentatively TRBD1 (5 bases). The CDR3 runs to 14 residues. Trimming pared 2 bases from V and 7 bases from J, leaving 11 bases between. Germline lookup yields CDR1 ENHRY and CDR2 SYGVKD. The CDR3 coding sequence is TGTGCCATCAGTGAGGTCCAGGGTAGTGAAAAACTGTTTTTT. It specifies CAISEVQGSEKLFF.

The V and J genes are TRBV5-1 and TRBJ1-2; D is ambiguous. Trimming took off 0 bases at V and 1 base at J, with 7 bases between the two ends. The CDR3 totals 14 residues. CDR1 is SGHRS and CDR2 is YFSETQ in the germline V gene. The CDR3 DNA is TGCGCCAGCAGCTTGGCCGGGTTTAACTATGGCTACACCTTC. Amino acid sequence: CASSLAGFNYGYTF.

For the CDR3, the DNA is TGTGCCAGCAGCTGGGGACAGGGGAAAGCTTTCTTT. Amino acids: CASSWGQGKAFF. The chain employs TRBV7-9 and TRBJ1-1; 10 bases are shared with TRBD1. Germline trimming cut 4 bases from V and 9 bases from J; bases unmatched to any gene: 2. The V gene's germline CDR1 is SEHNR and CDR2 FQNEAQ (reference sequence). This CDR3 contains 12 residues. Full variable domain (outside the CDR3, taken from reference TRBV7-9 and TRBJ1-1): DTGVSQNPRHKITKRGQNVTFRCDPISEHNRLYWYRQTLGQGPEFLTYFQNEAQLEKSRLLSDRFSAERPKGSFSTLEIQRTEQGDSAMYLCASSWGQGKAFFGQGTRLTVV.

The rearrangement uses TRBV2 and TRBJ2-3; TRBD2 aligns across 7 bases. Germline CDR1 SNHLY, CDR2 FYNNEI. This CDR3 spans 17 amino acids. J lost 3 bases, V lost 5 bases, and 14 bases had no gene match. CDR3 nucleotide sequence: TGTGCCAGCAGTATCCCATTGCTGCGGGAGCGGACAGATACGCAGTATTTT. Translating it yields CASSIPLLRERTDTQYF.

The genes are TRBV30 and TRBJ1-6; tentatively, D is TRBD1 (5 bases). This CDR3 spans 14 amino acids. CDR1 is GTSNPN and CDR2 is SVGIG in the germline V gene (reference sequence). V was pared by 0 bases and J by 9 bases, with 12 bases between. CDR3 sequence (DNA): TGTGCCTGGAGTGTAGCGGGGGTGGCTTCACCCCTCCACTTT. The encoded protein is CAWSVAGVASPLHF.

This chain links TRBV24-1 with TRBJ1-5, with D unclear. V was cut by 4 bases and J by 7 bases, with 10 bases left in between. There are 13 residues in the CDR3. Looked up from germline, CDR1 is KGHDR and CDR2 is SFDVKD. The chain's CDR3 is CATSDRGMQPQHF. CDR3 coding DNA: TGTGCCACCAGTGACCGAGGGATGCAGCCCCAGCATTTT.

J is TRBJ1-1 and V is TRBV15; TRBD1 matches at 8 bases. The CDR3 contains 12 residues. J was trimmed by 12 bases and V by 3 bases; bases with no gene match: 6. Germline-derived CDR1 and CDR2 are LNHNV and YYDKDF (reference sequence). CDR3 sequence reads: CATSRATGETFF. In DNA form, the CDR3 reads TGTGCCACCAGCAGGGCGACAGGGGAAACTTTCTTT.

The chain is built from TRBV29-1 and TRBJ1-2; no reliable D call. The V end lost 5 bases, the J end lost 0 bases, and 10 bases lay between the germline ends. This CDR3 is built from 13 residues. Germline V lookup: CDR1 SQVTM, CDR2 ANQGSEA. The CDR3 DNA reads as TGCAGCGTTACGGCAGCCTCTAACTATGGCTACACCTTC. Protein sequence: CSVTAASNYGYTF.

The gene calls are TRBV14 and TRBJ2-1; TRBD2 agrees at 11 bases. Germline-derived CDR1 and CDR2 are SGHDN and FVKESK. The CDR3 contains 15 residues. V was clipped by 2 bases and J by 9 bases; unmatched bases: 6. The DNA for the CDR3 is TGTGCCAGCAGCCAAAAACTAGCGGGAGTGGGTGAGCAGTTCTTC. Translation gives CASSQKLAGVGEQFF.

The CDR3 DNA reads TGTGCCAGCAGTACTCTCCGGGACAGGGCGTTATCAGCTTTCTTT. It translates to CASSTLRDRALSAFF. This chain links TRBV6-5 with TRBJ1-1; 9 nucleotides line up with TRBD1. The ends lost 5 bases at V and 10 bases at J; junction bases unmatched: 14. Germline V gives CDR1 MNHEY, CDR2 SVGAGI. The CDR3 is 15 residues long.

This clone appeared a single time. The chain carries TRBV11-3 and TRBJ2-1; 11 bases are a match to TRBD2. V trimming: 5 bases; J trimming: 8 bases; junction bases outside the gene matches: 8. The CDR3 contains 15 residues. Germline V gene data show CDR1 as SGHNT and CDR2 as YENEEA. The CDR3 DNA sequence: TGTGCCAGCAGCACGGGGACTAGCGGAGGGGATGAGCAGTTCTTC. Protein: CASSTGTSGGDEQFF.

The chain joins TRBV11-1 to TRBJ1-6; D is unclear. From germline, CDR1 is SGHAT and CDR2 FQDESV (reference sequence). V dropped 5 bases and J dropped 4 bases, with 3 bases sitting between them. CDR3 size: 12 residues. The CDR3 reads CASSQYNSPLHF. In DNA form, the CDR3 reads TGTGCCAGCAGCCAATATAATTCACCCCTCCACTTT.

This clone was observed a few times. The chain carries TRBV7-9 and TRBJ1-1; D is unresolved. There are 13 residues in the CDR3. V was pared by 5 bases and J by 0 bases, with 7 bases between. Germline assignment: CDR1 SEHNR and CDR2 FQNEAQ (reference sequence). CDR3 amino acids: CASSATMNTEAFF. CDR3 coding DNA: TGTGCCAGCAGCGCCACAATGAACACTGAAGCTTTCTTT.

The gene calls are TRBV12-3 or TRBV12-4 and TRBJ1-1, with D unclear. The ends were cut back, 2 bases at V and 5 bases at J, with 9 bases in the middle. The CDR3 covers 13 residues. Here the CDR3 reads CASSLLGQTEAFF. CDR3 sequence (DNA): TGTGCCAGCAGTTTATTGGGTCAAACTGAAGCTTTCTTT.

This clone was picked up a small number of times. J is TRBJ1-5 and V is TRBV10-2; no firm D call. The germline gives CDR1 WSHSY, CDR2 SAAADI. V shed 6 bases and J shed 0 bases, with 6 bases lying between them. The CDR3 runs to 13 residues. The CDR3 DNA is TGCGCCAGCAGCGGGGATAGCAATCAGCCCCAGCATTTT. Its protein product is CASSGDSNQPQHF.

This chain connects TRBV6-5 to TRBJ1-4, with D perhaps TRBD1 (5 bases). CDR3 length: 14 amino acids. The germline V gene encodes CDR1 MNHEY and CDR2 SVGAGI. V dropped 6 bases and J dropped 5 bases, with 13 bases sitting between them. This CDR3 reads CASRMDGTNEKLFF. DNA for the CDR3: TGTGCCAGCAGAATGGACGGGACGAATGAAAAACTGTTTTTT.

This clone has more than one count but fewer than ten. The V and J genes are TRBV19 and TRBJ2-3, with TRBD2 matching 13 bases. The CDR3 sequence is 15 residues long. The ends lost 2 bases at V and 6 bases at J; junction bases unmatched: 2. Germline V gives CDR1 LNHDA, CDR2 SQIVND (reference sequence). CDR3 region: CASSISLAGGDTQYF. CDR3 sequence (DNA): TGTGCCAGTAGTATATCACTAGCGGGGGGGGATACGCAGTATTTT.

CDR3: CASSLADRDYGYTF. The CDR3 nucleotides are TGCGCCAGCAGCTTGGCCGACAGGGATTATGGCTACACCTTC. The chain employs TRBV5-1 and TRBJ1-2; 7 nucleotides align to TRBD1. CDR1 is SGHRS and CDR2 is YFSETQ in the germline V gene. The CDR3 is 14 amino acids. The trim removed 0 bases at V and 5 bases at J, leaving 4 bases unmatched.

This clone was observed a handful of times. The chain employs TRBV5-1 and TRBJ1-1; TRBD1 matches 7 bases. The length of the CDR3 is 15 residues. Germline V lookup: CDR1 SGHRS, CDR2 YFSETQ. V gave up 4 bases and J gave up 3 bases; unmatched junction bases: 9. CDR3 protein: CASSNNRQGDTEAFF. The CDR3, as DNA: TGCGCCAGCAGCAATAACAGACAGGGAGACACTGAAGCTTTCTTT.

This sequence joins TRBV18 and TRBJ2-5; the D call may be TRBD1 or TRBD2 (5 bases each). The germline CDR1 and CDR2 sequences are KGHSH and LQKENI. The CDR3 spans 12 residues. The V end was cut by 2 bases, the J end by 4 bases, with 5 bases between. In nucleotides, the CDR3 is TGTGCCAGCTCACCAGGGGGAGAGACCCAGTACTTC. It translates to CASSPGGETQYF.

This chain joins TRBV12-3 or TRBV12-4 and TRBJ2-1, with a possible D match to TRBD2 (6 bases). The CDR3 has 13 residues. V gave up 6 bases and J gave up 8 bases, with 14 bases separating them. The CDR3 DNA reads as TGTGCCAGCAGCGGGAGCGTGGTTGATGAGCAGTTCTTC. This encodes CASSGSVVDEQFF.

The chain combines TRBV7-8 with TRBJ1-1; D unclear. The CDR3 covers 13 residues. V lost 0 bases to trimming and J lost 3 bases, with 5 bases between them. Germline CDR1 is SGHVS and CDR2 is FQNEAQ. CDR3: CASSLAYYTEAFF. CDR3 nucleotides: TGTGCCAGCAGCTTAGCGTATTACACTGAAGCTTTCTTT.

The rearrangement joins TRBV18 to TRBJ1-4; D gene uncertain. This CDR3 comprises 13 residues. Germline assignment: CDR1 KGHSH and CDR2 LQKENI. With 2 bases removed from V and 5 bases from J, the gap between germline ends came to 6 bases. Here the CDR3 reads CASSPGFNEKLFF. As DNA, the CDR3 is TGTGCCAGCTCACCAGGGTTCAATGAAAAACTGTTTTTT.

J is TRBJ2-4 and V is TRBV5-4, with D perhaps TRBD2 (6 bases). Germline CDR1 SGHNT, CDR2 YYREEE (reference sequence). This CDR3 is 14 amino acids long. V was trimmed by 3 bases and J by 9 bases, leaving 16 bases between them. The CDR3 DNA sequence: TGTGCCAGCAGCTCCAGGGAGGCCCAAGGCATTCAGTACTTC. This gives the protein CASSSREAQGIQYF.

This chain uses TRBV6-4 with TRBJ2-3; D possibly corresponds to TRBD2 (7 bases). The CDR3 covers 15 residues. CDR1 is MRHNA, CDR2 SNTAGT, per germline. V was clipped by 0 bases and J by 2 bases, with 9 bases between them. CDR3 in DNA: TGTGCCAGCAGTGACTCGGGGGGGGCCACAGATACGCAGTATTTT. Amino acids: CASSDSGGATDTQYF.

The chain recombines TRBV7-8 with TRBJ1-1; no clear D gene. Germline V gives CDR1 SGHVS, CDR2 FQNEAQ. V gave up 1 base and J gave up 2 bases, with 8 bases separating them. This CDR3 spans 14 amino acids. DNA for the CDR3: TGTGCCAGCAGCTTAGGTCCGGCTAACACTGAAGCTTTCTTT. As protein: CASSLGPANTEAFF. Drawing the rest from reference TRBV7-8 and TRBJ1-1, the complete variable domain is GAGVSQSPRYKVAKRGQDVALRCDPISGHVSLFWYQQALGQGPEFLTYFQNEAQLDKSGLPSDRFFAERPEGSVSTLKIQRTQQEDSAVYLCASSLGPANTEAFFGQGTRLTVV.

The rearrangement uses TRBV10-3 and TRBJ1-5; no firm D call. The germline V and J ends were trimmed by 8 bases and 7 bases, with 6 bases remaining between them. The CDR3 has 10 residues. The V gene's germline CDR1 is ENHRY and CDR2 SYGVKD. As DNA, the CDR3 is TGTGCCATCGGGAACCAGCCCCAGCATTTT. Translating gives CAIGNQPQHF.